This record looks at one T cell receptor beta chain sequence and its context. Its antigen remains unknown. Graft material was processed, releasing intraepithelial and lamina propria lymphocytes. The sample originates from a study of graft-versus-host responses after intestinal transplantation. Study conclusions and caveats: The study associated peak circulating GvH clone levels with early post-transplant HvG declines.

Trimming cost V 0 bases and J 2 bases, with 6 bases left between them. CDR1 GTSNPN and CDR2 SVGIG come from the germline V gene (reference sequence). The CDR3 contains 13 residues. Data came from immunoSEQ multiplex PCR; TCRdb stores just in-frame clones and leaves some out. The sample has around 15,000 clones, 65% to 70% seen once. The chain carries TRBV30 and TRBJ2-3, with D hard to call. This TCR came from a human patient who received an intestinal transplant, so some T cells may come from the graft donor. Specimen: ileum tissue, collected just under 700 days after intestinal transplantation. The CDR3 is CAWSVSTTDTQYF. As DNA, the CDR3 is TGTGCCTGGAGTGTTTCTACCACAGATACGCAGTATTTT.